These 23 T cell receptor beta chains were all obtained from the same sample, sequenced in a study of identifying expanded T cells in peripheral blood. Profiling relied on immunoSEQ multiplex PCR, and the TCRdb table lists in-frame clones only, not all of them. The sample contains around 90,000 clones, 70% to 90% of which appear only once. Sequenced input: blood. These receptors were taken from a person aged 18-70 years in good health.

The rearrangement uses TRBV28 and TRBJ2-3, with D perhaps TRBD2 (6 bases). The CDR3 extends over 15 amino acids. Germline V gene data show CDR1 as MDHEN and CDR2 as SYDVKM. Trimming stripped 5 bases from V and 0 bases from J, with 12 bases between. The CDR3: CASSTAGWSTDTQYF. CDR3 nucleotide sequence: TGTGCCAGCAGTACCGCGGGGTGGAGCACAGATACGCAGTATTTT.

The chain links TRBV10-3 to TRBJ1-1; TRBD1 matches 8 bases. The germline V gene encodes CDR1 ENHRY and CDR2 SYGVKD. The ends lost 6 bases at V and 0 bases at J; junction bases unmatched: 18. The CDR3 consists of 19 residues. CDR3 DNA sequence: TGTGCCATCAGCGTTATCGTCTTGACGGGACAGGATATGAACACTGAAGCTTTCTTT. Translation: CAISVIVLTGQDMNTEAFF.

The chain carries TRBV7-6 and TRBJ2-1; a weak D match, TRBD2 (5 bases). Germline V lookup: CDR1 SGHVS, CDR2 FNYEAQ. V lost 6 bases to trimming and J lost 0 bases, with 12 bases between them. The CDR3 runs to 15 residues. The CDR3, as DNA: TGTGCCAGCAGGTGGGAGCGGAGCTCCTACAATGAGCAGTTCTTC. This encodes CASRWERSSYNEQFF.

The chain employs TRBV6-5 and TRBJ2-6; D possibly corresponds to TRBD1 (6 bases). Trimming took 5 bases from V and 2 from J, leaving 10 bases between them. The CDR3 is 15 amino acids. Germline V gene data show CDR1 as MNHEY and CDR2 as SVGAGI. The CDR3 nucleotides read TGTGCCAGCAGTGCCAGGGACACTGGGGCCAACGTCCTGACTTTC. Protein product: CASSARDTGANVLTF.

The chain employs TRBV9 and TRBJ1-3; weak D call: TRBD1 (5 bases). Germline V gives CDR1 SGDLS, CDR2 YYNGEE. V lost 0 bases, J lost 0 bases, and 13 bases lay in between. This CDR3 has 17 amino acids. CDR3 coding DNA: TGTGCCAGCAGCGTAGGAGACAGTGAATTCTCTGGAAACACCATATATTTT. It is translated as CASSVGDSEFSGNTIYF.

This clone showed up just once. The chain couples TRBV27 to TRBJ2-5; the match to TRBD1 covers 9 bases. The last part of the DNA fits TRBJ2-7 better; the J call may be wrong. Germline V gives CDR1 MNHEY, CDR2 SMNVEV (reference sequence). The CDR3 has 15 amino acids. The DNA of the CDR3 is TGTGCCAGCAGTAGAACGGGACAGGGACGCTACGAGCAGTACTTC. This sequence encodes CASSRTGQGRYEQYF.

The chain is built from TRBV2 and TRBJ1-6; a possible D gene is TRBD1 (5 bases). There are 17 residues in the CDR3. Germline V gene data show CDR1 as SNHLY and CDR2 as FYNNEI. Trimming took 5 bases from V and 0 from J, leaving 14 bases between them. As DNA, the CDR3 is TGTGCCAGCAGTCTATTCGGGGGGGACTCCTATAATTCACCCCTCCACTTT. Translating gives CASSLFGGDSYNSPLHF.

This chain joins TRBV28 and TRBJ1-2; 8 nucleotides agree with TRBD1. This CDR3 comprises 15 residues. Per germline, CDR1 MDHEN and CDR2 SYDVKM. Trimming at V came to 4 bases and at J to 2 bases, leaving 6 bases not matched to a gene. CDR3 sequence reads: CASSSGRTGNYGYTF. Here the CDR3 DNA reads TGTGCCAGCAGTTCGGGTCGGACAGGGAACTATGGCTACACCTTC.

This chain joins TRBV2 and TRBJ2-2; a possible D gene is TRBD1 (6 bases). The V gene's germline CDR1 is SNHLY and CDR2 FYNNEI. The V gene lost 6 bases and the J gene lost 7 bases, with 12 bases spanning the gap. This CDR3 contains 13 residues. This CDR3 is CASREQGFGELFF. The CDR3 nucleotides are TGTGCCAGCAGGGAACAGGGATTCGGGGAGCTGTTTTTT.

The chain is built from TRBV30 and TRBJ1-1; D not certain. The V end lost 4 bases, the J end lost 2 bases, and 11 bases lay between the germline ends. The CDR3 is 13 residues long. Looked up from germline, CDR1 is GTSNPN and CDR2 is SVGIG (reference sequence). The CDR3 reads CAWTRTANTEAFF. In DNA form, the CDR3 reads TGTGCCTGGACCCGGACGGCCAACACTGAAGCTTTCTTT.

The V and J genes are TRBV6-1 and TRBJ1-2; tentative D call: TRBD1 (5 bases). V was trimmed by 6 bases and J by 8 bases, leaving 22 bases between them. CDR1 and CDR2 (germline): MNHNS, SASEGT. This CDR3 is built from 15 residues. This CDR3 reads CASRVGDGGVGGYTF. The CDR3 DNA follows: TGTGCCAGCAGGGTGGGAGATGGAGGGGTAGGGGGCTACACCTTC.

The rearrangement links TRBV6-4 to TRBJ1-5; D remains ambiguous. V lost 3 bases and J 3 bases, leaving 9 bases between the germline ends. In germline, CDR1 is MRHNA, CDR2 SNTAGT. The CDR3 has 14 amino acids. The CDR3 is CASSESGVNQPQHF. CDR3 DNA sequence: TGTGCCAGCAGTGAGTCAGGCGTCAATCAGCCCCAGCATTTT.

The J gene is TRBJ2-6, the V gene TRBV6-4, with TRBD1 as a possible D gene (6 bases). This CDR3 is built from 16 residues. The germline V and J ends were trimmed by 0 bases and 0 bases, with 6 bases remaining between them. From germline, CDR1 is MRHNA and CDR2 SNTAGT. In nucleotides, the CDR3 is TGTGCCAGCAGTGACTCGGACAGCTCTGGGGCCAACGTCCTGACTTTC. This gives the protein CASSDSDSSGANVLTF.

This sequence joins TRBV28 and TRBJ1-5, with 9 bases lining up with TRBD1. V dropped 3 bases and J dropped 7; count of bases not matched to a gene: 7. CDR1 and CDR2 from the germline V gene are MDHEN and SYDVKM. The CDR3 sequence is 15 residues long. The CDR3 is CASSLPTGGGQPQHF. The DNA for the CDR3 is TGTGCCAGCAGTTTGCCGACAGGGGGAGGACAGCCCCAGCATTTT.

The gene calls are TRBV6-1 and TRBJ2-1; D may be TRBD2 (5 bases). This CDR3 contains 15 residues. Germline V CDR1 and CDR2: MNHNS, SASEGT. The V end was cut by 0 bases, the J end by 2 bases, with 8 bases between. The CDR3 DNA reads as TGTGCCAGCAGTGAAGCGGGAGAGGCCTACAATGAGCAGTTCTTC. Translating gives CASSEAGEAYNEQFF.

The chain carries TRBV11-3 and TRBJ2-3; D perhaps matches TRBD1 (5 bases). CDR1 SGHNT and CDR2 YENEEA come from the germline V gene. Trimming took off 3 bases at V and 1 base at J, with 8 bases between the two ends. This CDR3 is built from 14 residues. For the CDR3, the DNA is TGTGCCAGCAGCTTGGGGCCCCGCACAGATACGCAGTATTTT. It specifies CASSLGPRTDTQYF.

The chain has TRBV25-1 and TRBJ2-1; D is perhaps TRBD1 (6 bases). Germline CDR1 and CDR2: MGHDK and SYGVNS. The CDR3 covers 14 residues. Between the trimmed V and J ends, which lost 5 bases and 9 bases, there was a span of 17 bases. The chain's CDR3 is CASSSGASSGEQFF. The CDR3 region has the DNA TGTGCCAGCAGTTCAGGGGCGAGCTCGGGTGAGCAGTTCTTC.

This clone occurred once. This chain connects TRBV6-5 to TRBJ1-2; D gene uncertain. The CDR3 consists of 13 residues. Germline values: CDR1 MNHEY, CDR2 SVGAGI. Trimming left V 8 bases short and J 4 bases short, with 14 bases between. The CDR3 nucleotides are TGTGCCAGCCTCCGAGGGATAGGCTATGGCTACACCTTC. Translating it yields CASLRGIGYGYTF.

J is TRBJ2-1 and V is TRBV10-1; perhaps TRBD1 as D (6 bases). Trimming removed 4 bases at V and 7 bases at J, with 26 bases between. CDR3 size: 18 residues. In germline, CDR1 is WNHNN, CDR2 SYGVQD (reference sequence). In nucleotides, the CDR3 is TGCGCCAGCAGTGGGTTCAAGGGGGTCTTGACCCGGTCGAATGAGCAGTTCTTC. Its protein product is CASSGFKGVLTRSNEQFF.

The genes are TRBV6-6 and TRBJ1-5; 7 bases agree with TRBD1. The CDR3 extends over 16 amino acids. Losses at the gene ends were 6 bases for V and 4 bases for J; bases not matched to a gene: 12. The V gene's germline CDR1 is MNHNY and CDR2 SVGAGI (reference sequence). CDR3 DNA: TGTGCCAGCAGCTCACGTTCGGGACAGCTTAATCAGCCCCAGCATTTT. This sequence encodes CASSSRSGQLNQPQHF.

The chain recombines TRBV5-4 with TRBJ1-2; unclear D gene. The V end was cut by 1 base, the J end by 6 bases, with 16 bases between. Germline V lookup: CDR1 SGHNT, CDR2 YYREEE (reference sequence). There are 15 residues in the CDR3. This CDR3 reads CASSLFTLPEHGYTF. The CDR3 coding sequence is TGTGCCAGCAGCTTGTTTACCCTCCCCGAACATGGCTACACCTTC.

The chain couples TRBV28 to TRBJ2-7; a possible D gene is TRBD2 (7 bases). The V gene's germline CDR1 is MDHEN and CDR2 SYDVKM. V lost 6 bases and J lost 3, with 15 bases in between. The CDR3 spans 14 residues. CDR3 amino acids: CASRGTGGLYEQYF. DNA for the CDR3: TGTGCCAGCAGGGGGACGGGGGGCCTCTACGAGCAGTACTTC. Looking up the rest from reference TRBV28 and TRBJ2-7 gives the full variable domain: DVKVTQSSRYLVKRTGEKVFLECVQDMDHENMFWYRQDPGLGLRLIYFSYDVKMKEKGDIPEGYSVSREKKERFSLILESASTNQTSMYLCASRGTGGLYEQYFGPGTRLTVT.

This chain uses TRBV14 with TRBJ2-7; the D is unclear. From germline, CDR1 is SGHDN and CDR2 FVKESK. This CDR3 region has 13 residues. V was shortened by 0 bases and J by 0 bases, with 3 bases between the two germline ends. The CDR3: CASSQDGSYEQYF. The CDR3 coding sequence is TGTGCCAGCAGCCAAGATGGCTCCTACGAGCAGTACTTC.